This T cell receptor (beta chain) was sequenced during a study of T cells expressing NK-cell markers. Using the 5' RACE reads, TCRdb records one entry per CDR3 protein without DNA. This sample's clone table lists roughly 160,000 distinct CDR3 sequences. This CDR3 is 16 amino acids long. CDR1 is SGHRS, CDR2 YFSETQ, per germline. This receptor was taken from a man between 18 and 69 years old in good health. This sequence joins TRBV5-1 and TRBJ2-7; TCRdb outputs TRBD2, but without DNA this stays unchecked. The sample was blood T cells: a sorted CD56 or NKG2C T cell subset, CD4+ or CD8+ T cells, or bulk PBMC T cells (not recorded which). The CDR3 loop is CASSLAGWTEDYEQYF. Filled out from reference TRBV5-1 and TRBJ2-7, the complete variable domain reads KAGVTQTPRYLIKTRGQQVTLSCSPISGHRSVSWYQQTPGQGLQFLFEYFSETQRNKGNFPGRFSGRQFSNSRSEMNVSTLELGDSALYLCASSLAGWTEDYEQYFGPGTRLTVT.